A selection of T cell receptor beta chains follows, all from one sample in a study of PD-L1 blockade in urothelial cancer. Libraries were prepared by immunoSEQ multiplex PCR; TCRdb keeps only in-frame clonotypes and omits some of them. Of tens of thousands of clones listed, roughly 85% are singletons. Here the sequenced sample was PBMCs, taken around atezolizumab (anti-PD-L1) treatment. The origin of the receptors is a man between 60 and 75 years old with urothelial cancer. Both conserved end residues are part of each CDR3.

j_call | v_call | cdr3_length | cdr3_aa
TRBJ2-3 | TRBV9 | 14 | CASSRGLGTDTQYF
TRBJ1-2 | TRBV30 | 11 | CAWSQLYGYTF
TRBJ1-3 | TRBV6-5 | 15 | CASSTDRRSGNTIYF
TRBJ1-4 | TRBV6-1 | 15 | CASSANRATNEKLFF
TRBJ2-5 | TRBV14 | 17 | CASSMGLAGGHVETQYF
TRBJ2-1 | TRBV6-6 | 14 | CASRVAGGLEEQFF
TRBJ2-2 | TRBV5-1 | 16 | CASSFDPTRDTGELFF
TRBJ2-7 | TRBV18 | 15 | CASSPLGQGVYEQYF
TRBJ2-1 | TRBV7-7 | 13 | CASSFGQGNEQFF
TRBJ1-2 | TRBV5-8 | 14 | CASSPPGGARGYTF